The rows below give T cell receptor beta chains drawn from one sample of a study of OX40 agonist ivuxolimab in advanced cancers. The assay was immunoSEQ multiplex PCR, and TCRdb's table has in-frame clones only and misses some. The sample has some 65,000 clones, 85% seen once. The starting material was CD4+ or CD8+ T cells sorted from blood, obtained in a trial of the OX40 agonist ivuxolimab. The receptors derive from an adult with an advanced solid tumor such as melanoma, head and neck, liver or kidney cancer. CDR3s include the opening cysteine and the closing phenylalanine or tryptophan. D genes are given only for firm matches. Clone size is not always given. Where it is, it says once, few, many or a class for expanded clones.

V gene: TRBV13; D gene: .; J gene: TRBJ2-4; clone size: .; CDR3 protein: CASSPRTRLAKNIQYF; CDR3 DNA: TGTGCCAGCAGCCCCCGGACGCGCCTAGCCAAAAACATTCAGTACTTC
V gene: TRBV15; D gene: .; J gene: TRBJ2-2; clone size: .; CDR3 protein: CATSLARGYTGELFF; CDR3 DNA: TGTGCCACCAGTCTGGCTAGGGGGTACACCGGGGAGCTGTTTTTT
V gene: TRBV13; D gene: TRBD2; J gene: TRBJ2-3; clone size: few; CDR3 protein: CASSSTGGPSNFVRAYF; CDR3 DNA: TGTGCCAGCAGCTCTACGGGAGGGCCGTCCAACTTTGTGCGGGCGTATTTT
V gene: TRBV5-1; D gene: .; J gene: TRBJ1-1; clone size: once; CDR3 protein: CASSLDSLNTEAFF; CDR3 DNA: TGCGCCAGCAGCTTGGACAGCCTGAACACTGAAGCTTTCTTT
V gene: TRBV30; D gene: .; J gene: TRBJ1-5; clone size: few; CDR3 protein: CAWSQDLNQPQHF; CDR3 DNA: TGTGCCTGGAGCCAGGACCTCAATCAGCCCCAGCATTTT
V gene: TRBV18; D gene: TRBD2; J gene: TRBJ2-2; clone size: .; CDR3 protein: CASSPPGGANTGELFF; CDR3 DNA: TGTGCCAGCTCACCACCGGGGGGGGCGAACACCGGGGAGCTGTTTTTT
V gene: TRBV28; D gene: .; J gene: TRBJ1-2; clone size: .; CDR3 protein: CASSLWGNGYTF; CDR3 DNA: TGTGCCAGCAGTTTATGGGGGAATGGCTACACCTTC
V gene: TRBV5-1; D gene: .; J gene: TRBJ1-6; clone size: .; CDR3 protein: CASSRGDSSYNSPLHF; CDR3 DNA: TGCGCCAGCAGCCGCGGGGATAGCTCCTATAATTCACCCCTCCACTTT
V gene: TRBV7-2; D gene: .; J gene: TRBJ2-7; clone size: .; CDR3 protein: CASSLRTRDEQYF; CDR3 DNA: TGTGCCAGCAGCCTAAGGACCCGGGACGAGCAGTACTTC
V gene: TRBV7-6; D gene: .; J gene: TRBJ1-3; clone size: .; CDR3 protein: CASSLAGMDKGNTIYF; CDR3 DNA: TGTGCCAGCAGCTTAGCCGGCATGGATAAGGGAAACACCATATATTTT
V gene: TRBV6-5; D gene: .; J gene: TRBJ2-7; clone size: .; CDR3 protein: CASTEGIPTYEQYF; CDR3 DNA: TGTGCCAGCACCGAGGGGATCCCAACCTACGAGCAGTACTTC
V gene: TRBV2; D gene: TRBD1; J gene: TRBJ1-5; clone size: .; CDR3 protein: CASTAGGGSNQPQHF; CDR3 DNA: TGTGCCAGCACAGCAGGGGGCGGCAGCAATCAGCCCCAGCATTTT
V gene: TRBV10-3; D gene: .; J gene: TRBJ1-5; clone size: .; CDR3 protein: CAISESSNQPQHF; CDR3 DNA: TGTGCCATCAGTGAATCCAGTAATCAGCCCCAGCATTTT
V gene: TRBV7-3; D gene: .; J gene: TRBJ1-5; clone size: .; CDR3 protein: CASSLVGNQPQHF; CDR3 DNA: TGTGCCAGCAGCTTAGTAGGTAATCAGCCCCAGCATTTT
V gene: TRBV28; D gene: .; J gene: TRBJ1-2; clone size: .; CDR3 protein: CASSPQKMGYTF; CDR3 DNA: TGTGCCAGCAGCCCCCAAAAAATGGGCTACACCTTC
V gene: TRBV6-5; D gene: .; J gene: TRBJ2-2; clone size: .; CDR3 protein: CASIEGTPNTGELFF; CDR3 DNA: TGTGCCAGCATCGAGGGGACACCGAACACCGGGGAGCTGTTTTTT
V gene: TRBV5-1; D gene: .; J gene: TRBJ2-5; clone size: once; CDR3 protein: CASSLVGEETQYF; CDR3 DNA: TGCGCCAGCAGCTTGGTGGGGGAAGAGACCCAGTACTTC
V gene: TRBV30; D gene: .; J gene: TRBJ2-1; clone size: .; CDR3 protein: CAWTEGGSRDNEQFF; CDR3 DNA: TGTGCCTGGACTGAGGGCGGGTCCAGGGACAATGAGCAGTTCTTC
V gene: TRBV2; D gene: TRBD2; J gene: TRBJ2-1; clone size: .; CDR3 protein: CASRTLAGGGSYNEQFF; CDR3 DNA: TGTGCCAGCAGAACTCTAGCGGGAGGAGGGTCCTACAATGAGCAGTTCTTC
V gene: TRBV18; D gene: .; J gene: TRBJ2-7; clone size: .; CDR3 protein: CASSRTEFSYEQYF; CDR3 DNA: TGTGCCAGCTCCAGGACAGAGTTCTCCTACGAGCAGTACTTC
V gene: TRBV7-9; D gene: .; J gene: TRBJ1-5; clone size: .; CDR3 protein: CASSLGQHREPQHF; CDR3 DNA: TGTGCCAGCAGCCTAGGACAGCATCGAGAGCCCCAGCATTTT
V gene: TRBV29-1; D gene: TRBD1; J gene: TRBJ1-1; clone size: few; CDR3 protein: CSLGETGAMNTEAFF; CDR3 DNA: TGCAGCCTTGGGGAGACAGGGGCTATGAACACTGAAGCTTTCTTT
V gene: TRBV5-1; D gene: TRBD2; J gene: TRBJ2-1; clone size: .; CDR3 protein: CASSPAITSGSGRDEQFF; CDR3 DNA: TGCGCCAGCAGCCCGGCCATTACTAGCGGGAGCGGTCGGGATGAGCAGTTCTTC
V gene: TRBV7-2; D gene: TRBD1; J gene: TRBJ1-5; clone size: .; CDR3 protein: CASSLVGQGTSNQPQHF; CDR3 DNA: TGTGCCAGCAGCTTAGTAGGACAGGGGACGAGCAATCAGCCCCAGCATTTT
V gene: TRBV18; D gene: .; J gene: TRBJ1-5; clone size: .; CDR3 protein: CASSPLQSNQPQHF; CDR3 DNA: TGTGCCAGCTCACCTCTACAAAGCAATCAGCCCCAGCATTTT
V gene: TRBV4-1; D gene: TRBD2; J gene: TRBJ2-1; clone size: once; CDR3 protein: CASSRPGLAGVRLYNEQFF; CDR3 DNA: TGCGCCAGCAGCCGGCCGGGACTAGCGGGAGTCCGGCTTTACAATGAGCAGTTCTTC